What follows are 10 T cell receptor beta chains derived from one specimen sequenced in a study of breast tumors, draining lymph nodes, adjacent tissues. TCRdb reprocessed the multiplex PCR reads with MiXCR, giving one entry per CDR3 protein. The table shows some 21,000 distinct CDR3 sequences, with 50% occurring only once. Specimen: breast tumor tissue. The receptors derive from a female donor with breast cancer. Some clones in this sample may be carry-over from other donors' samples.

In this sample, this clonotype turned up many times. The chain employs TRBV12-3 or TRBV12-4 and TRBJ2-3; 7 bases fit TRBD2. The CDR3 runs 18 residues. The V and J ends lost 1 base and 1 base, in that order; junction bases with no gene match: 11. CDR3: CASSLVRRAGEGTDTQYF. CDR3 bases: TGTGCCAGCAGTTTAGTACGTAGGGCGGGGGAAGGCACAGATACGCAGTATTTT.

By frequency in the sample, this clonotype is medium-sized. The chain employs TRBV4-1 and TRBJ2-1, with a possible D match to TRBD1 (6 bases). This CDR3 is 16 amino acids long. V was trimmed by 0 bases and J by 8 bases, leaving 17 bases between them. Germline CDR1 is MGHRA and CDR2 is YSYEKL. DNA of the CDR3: TGCGCCAGCAGCCAAGATCGGGCAGGGGTGAGCGATGAGCAGTTCTTC. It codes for CASSQDRAGVSDEQFF.

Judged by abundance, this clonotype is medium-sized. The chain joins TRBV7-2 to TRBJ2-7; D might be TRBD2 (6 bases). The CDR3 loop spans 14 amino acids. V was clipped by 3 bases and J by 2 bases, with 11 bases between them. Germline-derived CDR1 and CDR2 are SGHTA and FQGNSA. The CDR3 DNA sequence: TGTGCCAGCAGCTTGGGTAGCGGTACCTACGAGCAGTACTTC. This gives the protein CASSLGSGTYEQYF.

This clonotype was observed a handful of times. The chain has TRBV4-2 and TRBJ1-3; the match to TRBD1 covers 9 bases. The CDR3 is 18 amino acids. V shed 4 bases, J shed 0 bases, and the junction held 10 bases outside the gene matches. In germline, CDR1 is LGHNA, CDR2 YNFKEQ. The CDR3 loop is CASSRERTGATSGNTIYF. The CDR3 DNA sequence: TGTGCCAGCAGCCGAGAGAGGACAGGGGCCACCTCTGGAAACACCATATATTTT.

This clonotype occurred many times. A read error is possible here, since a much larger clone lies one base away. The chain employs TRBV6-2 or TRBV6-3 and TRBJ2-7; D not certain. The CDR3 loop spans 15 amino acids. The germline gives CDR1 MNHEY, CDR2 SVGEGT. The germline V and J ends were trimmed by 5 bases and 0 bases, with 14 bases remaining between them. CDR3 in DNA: TGTGCCAGCAGTCACTTTTTAGAGAGCTCCTACGAGCAGTACTTC. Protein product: CASSHFLESSYEQYF.

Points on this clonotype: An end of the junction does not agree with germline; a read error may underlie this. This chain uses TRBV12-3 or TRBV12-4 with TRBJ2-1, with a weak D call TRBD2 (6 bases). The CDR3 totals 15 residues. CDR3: CANSLMRGAYNEQFF. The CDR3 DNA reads TGTGCCAACAGTTTGATGCGCGGGGCCTACAATGAGCAGTTCTTC.

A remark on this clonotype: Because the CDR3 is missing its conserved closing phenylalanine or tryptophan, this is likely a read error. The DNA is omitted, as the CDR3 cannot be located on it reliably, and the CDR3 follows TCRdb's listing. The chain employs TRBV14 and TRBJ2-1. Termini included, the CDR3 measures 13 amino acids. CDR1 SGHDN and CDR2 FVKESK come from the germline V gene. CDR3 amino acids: CASSAGPYNEQCS.

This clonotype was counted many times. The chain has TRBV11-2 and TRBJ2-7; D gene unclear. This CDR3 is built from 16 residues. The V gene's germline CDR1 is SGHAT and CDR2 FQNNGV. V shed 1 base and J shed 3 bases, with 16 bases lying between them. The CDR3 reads CASSLGFPGLDYEQYF. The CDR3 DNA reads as TGTGCCAGCAGCTTAGGCTTTCCGGGTCTAGACTACGAGCAGTACTTC.

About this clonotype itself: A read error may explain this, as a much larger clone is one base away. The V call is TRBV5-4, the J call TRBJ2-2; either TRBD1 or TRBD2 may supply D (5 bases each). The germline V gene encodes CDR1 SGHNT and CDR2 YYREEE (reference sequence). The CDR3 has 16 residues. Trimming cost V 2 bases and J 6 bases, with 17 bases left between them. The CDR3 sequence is CASSFGTPRNAGELFF. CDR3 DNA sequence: TGTGCCAGCAGCTTTGGGACGCCGCGAAACGCCGGGGAGCTGTTTTTT.

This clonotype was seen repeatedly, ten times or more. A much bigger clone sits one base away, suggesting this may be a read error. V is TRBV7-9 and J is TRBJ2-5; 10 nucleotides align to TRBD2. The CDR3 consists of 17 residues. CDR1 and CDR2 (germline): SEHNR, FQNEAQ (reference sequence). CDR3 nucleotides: TGTGCCAGCAGCCACCTCTCCGGACTAGCGGAAAAAGAGCCCCAGTACTTC. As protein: CASSHLSGLAEKEPQYF.